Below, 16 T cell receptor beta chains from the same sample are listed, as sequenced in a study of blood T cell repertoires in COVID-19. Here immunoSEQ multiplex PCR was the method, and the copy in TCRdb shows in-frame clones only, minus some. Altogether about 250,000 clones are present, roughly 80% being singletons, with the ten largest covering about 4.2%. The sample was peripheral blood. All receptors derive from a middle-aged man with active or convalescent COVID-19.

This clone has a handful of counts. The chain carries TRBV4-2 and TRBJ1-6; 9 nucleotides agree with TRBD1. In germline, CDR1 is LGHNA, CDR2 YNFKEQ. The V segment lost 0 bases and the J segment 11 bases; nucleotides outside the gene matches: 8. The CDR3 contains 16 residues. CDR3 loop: CASSQDPRDRVTPLHF. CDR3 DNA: TGTGCCAGCAGCCAAGATCCTCGGGACAGGGTGACACCCCTCCACTTT.

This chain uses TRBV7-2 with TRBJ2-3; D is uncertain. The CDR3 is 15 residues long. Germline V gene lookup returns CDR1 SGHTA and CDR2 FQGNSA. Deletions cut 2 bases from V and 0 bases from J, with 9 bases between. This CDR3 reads CASSLLRLSTDTQYF. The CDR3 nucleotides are TGTGCCAGCAGCTTATTGCGGCTCAGCACAGATACGCAGTATTTT.

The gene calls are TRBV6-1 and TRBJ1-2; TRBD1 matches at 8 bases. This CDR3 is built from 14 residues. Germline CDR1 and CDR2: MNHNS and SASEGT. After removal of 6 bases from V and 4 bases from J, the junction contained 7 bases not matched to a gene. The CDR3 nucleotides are TGTGCCAGCAGGATTGAAACAGGGGGCTATGGCTACACCTTC. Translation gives CASRIETGGYGYTF.

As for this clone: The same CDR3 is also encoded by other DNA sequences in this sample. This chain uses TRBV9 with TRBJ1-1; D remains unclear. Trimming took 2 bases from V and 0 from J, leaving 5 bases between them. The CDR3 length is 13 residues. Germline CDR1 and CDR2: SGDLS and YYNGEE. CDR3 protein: CASSVQVNTEAFF. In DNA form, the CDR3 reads TGTGCCAGCAGCGTGCAGGTGAACACTGAAGCTTTCTTT.

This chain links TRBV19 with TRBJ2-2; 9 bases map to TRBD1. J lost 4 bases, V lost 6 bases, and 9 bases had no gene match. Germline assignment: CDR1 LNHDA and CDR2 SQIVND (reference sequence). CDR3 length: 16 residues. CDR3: CASSQISGQGTGELFF. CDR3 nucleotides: TGTGCCAGTAGCCAAATCTCGGGACAGGGCACCGGGGAGCTGTTTTTT.

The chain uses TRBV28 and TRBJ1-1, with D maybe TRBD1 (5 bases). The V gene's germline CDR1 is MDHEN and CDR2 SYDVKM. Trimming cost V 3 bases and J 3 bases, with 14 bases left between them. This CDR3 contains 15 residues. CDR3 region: CASSLGYRTHTEAFF. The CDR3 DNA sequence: TGTGCCAGCAGTTTGGGGTACAGGACACACACTGAAGCTTTCTTT.

CDR3 in amino acids: CASRPNRAPYEQYF. Here the CDR3 DNA reads TGTGCCAGCAGACCCAACAGGGCTCCCTACGAGCAGTACTTC. The chain joins TRBV6-5 to TRBJ2-7; a weak D match, TRBD1 (6 bases). The CDR3 has 14 amino acids. With 6 bases removed from V and 2 bases from J, the gap between germline ends came to 14 bases. Germline V CDR1 and CDR2: MNHEY, SVGAGI.

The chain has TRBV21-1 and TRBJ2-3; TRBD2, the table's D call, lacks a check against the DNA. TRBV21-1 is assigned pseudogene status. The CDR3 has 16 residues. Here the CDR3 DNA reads TGTGCCAGCAGCTGGAGGGACTGCGAAAGGCCAGATACGCAGTATTTT. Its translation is CASSWRDCERPDTQYF.

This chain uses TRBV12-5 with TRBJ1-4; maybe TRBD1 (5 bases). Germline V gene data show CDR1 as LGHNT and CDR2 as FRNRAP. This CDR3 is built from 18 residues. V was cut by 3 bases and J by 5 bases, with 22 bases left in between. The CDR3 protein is CASGFRPPLAGPNEKLFF. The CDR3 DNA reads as TGTGCTAGTGGTTTCCGACCCCCGTTGGCAGGGCCGAATGAAAAACTGTTTTTT.

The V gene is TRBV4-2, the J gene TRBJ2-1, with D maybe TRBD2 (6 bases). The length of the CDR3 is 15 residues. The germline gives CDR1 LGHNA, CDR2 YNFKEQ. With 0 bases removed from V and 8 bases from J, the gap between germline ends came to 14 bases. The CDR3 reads CASSQDKDYPHEQFF. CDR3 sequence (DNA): TGTGCCAGCAGCCAAGATAAGGACTATCCCCATGAGCAGTTCTTC.

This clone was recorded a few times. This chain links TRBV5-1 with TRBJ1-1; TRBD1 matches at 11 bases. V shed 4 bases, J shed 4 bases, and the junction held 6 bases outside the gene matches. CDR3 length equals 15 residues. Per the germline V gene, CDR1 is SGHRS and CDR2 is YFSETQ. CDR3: CASSPGQGAGTEAFF. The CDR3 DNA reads TGCGCCAGCAGCCCAGGACAGGGGGCGGGCACTGAAGCTTTCTTT.

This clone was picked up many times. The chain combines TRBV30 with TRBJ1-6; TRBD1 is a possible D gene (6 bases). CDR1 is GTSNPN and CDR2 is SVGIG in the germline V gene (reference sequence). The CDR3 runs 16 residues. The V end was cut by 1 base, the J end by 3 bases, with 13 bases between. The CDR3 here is CAWSGGGTHYNSPLHF. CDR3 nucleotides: TGTGCCTGGAGTGGAGGGGGTACCCACTATAATTCACCCCTCCACTTT. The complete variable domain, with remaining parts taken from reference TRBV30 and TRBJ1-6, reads SQTIHQWPATLVQPVGSPLSLECTVEGTSNPNLYWYRQAAGRGLQLLFYSVGIGQISSEVPQNLSASRPQDRQFILSSKKLLLSDSGFYLCAWSGGGTHYNSPLHFGNGTRLTVT.

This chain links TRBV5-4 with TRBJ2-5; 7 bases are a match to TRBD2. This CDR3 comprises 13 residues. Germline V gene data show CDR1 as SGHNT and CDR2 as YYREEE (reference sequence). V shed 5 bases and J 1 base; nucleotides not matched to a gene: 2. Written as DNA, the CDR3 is TGTGCCAGCAGTAGGACTAGCCAAGAGACCCAGTACTTC. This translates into CASSRTSQETQYF.

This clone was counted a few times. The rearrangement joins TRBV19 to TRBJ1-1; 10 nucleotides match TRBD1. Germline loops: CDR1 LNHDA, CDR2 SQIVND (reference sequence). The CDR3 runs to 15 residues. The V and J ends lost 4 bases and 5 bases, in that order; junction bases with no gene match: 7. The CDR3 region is CASSTPDRGRTEAFF. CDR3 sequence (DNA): TGTGCCAGTAGTACCCCAGACAGGGGGCGAACTGAAGCTTTCTTT.

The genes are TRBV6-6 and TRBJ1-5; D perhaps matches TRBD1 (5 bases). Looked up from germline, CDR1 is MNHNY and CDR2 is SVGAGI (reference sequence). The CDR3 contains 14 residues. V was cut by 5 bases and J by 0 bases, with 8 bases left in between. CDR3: CASSPTDSNQPQHF. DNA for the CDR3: TGTGCCAGCAGTCCGACAGATAGCAATCAGCCCCAGCATTTT.

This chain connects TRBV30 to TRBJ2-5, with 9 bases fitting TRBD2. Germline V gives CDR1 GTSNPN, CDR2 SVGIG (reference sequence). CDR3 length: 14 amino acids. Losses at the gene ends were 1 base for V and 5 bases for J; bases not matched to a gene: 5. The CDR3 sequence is CAWSGGGGWETQYF. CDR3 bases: TGTGCCTGGAGTGGCGGGGGGGGATGGGAGACCCAGTACTTC.